This T cell receptor beta chain was identified during a study of early T cells in non-severe SARS-CoV-2 infection (dated by TCRdb to 2020 to 2023). In the study overall: Bulk RNA from unsorted whole blood was used for TCR sequencing, so alpha and beta chains could not be paired. The paper's findings and limits, for the study overall: VDJdb matching was skewed toward anti-spike CD8 responses and likely underestimated virus-specific expansions by missing private and CD4 specificities.

This clonotype turned up a few times. What antigen it recognizes has not been identified. Base qualities were left out, and no much larger clone turns up one base away. Set within a cohort of healthcare workers in London, UK, this nested case-control study involved weekly PCR testing of nasopharyngeal swabs along with blood sampling. Healthcare workers were recruited during the week of the UK lockdown, between 23 and 31 March 2020, and followed weekly for up to roughly 15 weeks. The receptor library was made with 5' RACE. The data were produced on a NextSeq 500. The TCR library protocol attached unique molecular identifiers to individual cDNA molecules to correct for sequencing error and PCR bias. TCR alpha and beta chains were both sequenced, and the abundances of alpha and beta sequences in each sample were closely correlated with each other. Concerning the study's data processing: Decombinator V4 was used to annotate TCR sequences for V gene, J gene and CDR3. Expanded TCRs were defined as changing significantly between any two time points under a Poisson model with p below 0.0001. TCR abundances were normalised to the total number of TCRs sequenced per sample and were expressed as counts per million. MAIT TCRs were defined by TRAV1-2 paired with TRAJ12, TRAJ20 or TRAJ33, and iNKT TCRs by TRAV10 paired with TRAJ18. VDJdb, accessed on 1 November 2021, was searched for TCRs annotated for CMV, EBV and SARS-CoV-2, and TCRs annotated for more than one antigen were excluded. TCRdb redid the processing of the public reads, applying fastp at Q25 and MiXCR, and retained in-frame beta chains. Every CDR3 protein is listed once, alongside the most common genes and DNA of its rows. These V and J calls derive from TCRdb rather than the authors' analysis. This sample lists 65,000 to 95,000 distinct CDR3 sequences; more than 13% were detected once. The ten biggest clones cover 9.5% to 12% of the sample.

CDR1 and CDR2 were assigned from the germline V gene (reference sequence) as GTSNPN and SVGIG. V gives up 0 bases and J gives up 4 bases, and the segment between their germline ends measures 15 bases. The CDR3 sequence holds 15 residues, the cysteine and phenylalanine included. Only the CDR3 region is kept as DNA, spanning 45 bases read in frame from base 1. This clonotype was sampled from an adult who was a healthcare worker with PCR-confirmed SARS-CoV-2 infection or an uninfected control (not recorded which). The V and J segments used are TRBV30 and TRBJ1-1; the D segment could be TRBD1, given 5 matching bases. Sequencing input: whole blood. The CDR3 region reads CAWSVLVRAGTEAFF. At the DNA level, the sequence is TGTGCCTGGAGTGTACTGGTCAGGGCGGGCACTGAAGCTTTCTTT.